This is a list of T cell receptor beta chains from one sample in a study of shared clonotypes between healthy human individuals. The assay was immunoSEQ multiplex PCR, and TCRdb's table has in-frame clones only and misses some. The profile shows approximately 2.1 million clones, approximately 95% of them singletons. The sample consisted of naive CD4+ T cells from PBMCs. The receptors shown here come from a man between 18 and 35 years old in good health. Some clones in this sample may be carry-over from other donors' samples. The CDR3 runs from the conserved cysteine through the conserved F or W. A D gene is named only where the DNA matches it firmly. For some rows the clone size is stated as once, few or many, or as a class when expanded; others skip it.

v_gene	j_gene	len	d_gene	abundance	CDR3aa	CDR3nt
TRBV5-1	TRBJ2-5	15	.	.	CASSLEGGGRETQYF	TGCGCCAGCAGCTTGGAAGGGGGTGGGCGAGAGACCCAGTACTTC
TRBV5-1	TRBJ2-7	13	.	.	CASSLGTNYEQYF	TGCGCCAGCAGCTTGGGGACAAACTACGAGCAGTACTTC
TRBV5-1	TRBJ2-3	15	.	.	CASSPDGRGTDTQYF	TGCGCCAGCAGCCCTGACGGGCGGGGCACAGATACGCAGTATTTT
TRBV10-3	TRBJ2-3	14	TRBD2	.	CATQSNGRADTQYF	TGTGCCACGCAATCTAACGGGAGGGCGGATACGCAGTATTTT
TRBV5-8	TRBJ2-3	14	.	.	CASSLSQATDTQYF	TGTGCCAGCAGCTTGAGTCAGGCCACAGATACGCAGTATTTT
TRBV28	TRBJ2-7	15	TRBD2	.	CASSSGLAGSYEQYF	TGTGCCAGCAGTTCGGGACTAGCGGGGTCCTACGAGCAGTACTTC
TRBV7-2	TRBJ2-7	17	TRBD1	.	CASSVARDSSVGYEQYF	TGTGCCAGCAGCGTCGCCCGGGACAGTTCCGTCGGCTACGAGCAGTACTTC
TRBV6-6	TRBJ2-7	14	.	.	CASSRAGATYEQYF	TGTGCCAGCTCCCGTGCAGGGGCTACCTACGAGCAGTACTTC
TRBV5-4	TRBJ2-3	16	.	.	CASSPAGPAGPDTQYF	TGTGCCAGCAGCCCGGCCGGCCCCGCCGGCCCAGATACGCAGTATTTT
TRBV30	TRBJ2-7	15	.	.	CAWSVTGKVPHEQYF	TGTGCCTGGAGTGTTACCGGGAAGGTACCCCACGAGCAGTACTTC
TRBV5-1	TRBJ2-1	15	TRBD1	once	CASSFSGTGYNEQFF	TGCGCCAGCAGCTTTTCCGGGACAGGGTACAATGAGCAGTTCTTC
TRBV7-9	TRBJ2-1	14	.	.	CASSLDAAYNEQFF	TGTGCCAGCAGCTTAGATGCGGCATACAATGAGCAGTTCTTC
TRBV9	TRBJ2-3	18	TRBD2	.	CASTGPGSGSDGGDTQYF	TGTGCCAGCACCGGTCCAGGTAGCGGGAGTGATGGGGGAGATACGCAGTATTTT
TRBV6-1	TRBJ1-2	13	.	.	CASSPVAGDGYTF	TGTGCCAGCAGTCCCGTTGCGGGGGATGGCTACACCTTC
TRBV19	TRBJ1-3	16	.	.	CASSARDRASGNTIYF	TGTGCCAGTAGTGCCCGGGACCGAGCCTCTGGAAACACCATATATTTT
TRBV4-3	TRBJ2-3	14	.	.	CASSQSRRTDTQYF	TGCGCCAGCAGCCAGTCGAGACGAACAGATACGCAGTATTTT
TRBV21-1	TRBJ2-6	16	.	.	CASPQTVRAGANVLTF	TGTGCCAGCCCTCAGACCGTTCGCGCTGGGGCCAACGTCCTGACTTTC
TRBV7-9	TRBJ1-2	15	TRBD1	.	CASSLAGTGDYGYTF	TGTGCCAGCAGCTTAGCTGGGACAGGGGACTATGGCTACACCTTC
TRBV7-3	TRBJ1-2	14	TRBD1	.	CASSLSPRGGGYTF	TGTGCCAGCAGCTTAAGCCCCAGGGGGGGAGGCTACACCTTC
TRBV19	TRBJ1-5	13	.	.	CASNPGVRQPQHF	TGTGCCAGTAACCCAGGGGTACGCCAGCCCCAGCATTTT
TRBV28	TRBJ1-2	13	.	.	CAGQREINQGYTF	TGTGCGGGGCAGCGGGAAATAAACCAGGGCTACACCTTC
TRBV10-3	TRBJ1-1	13	.	.	CAISEQLNTEAFF	TGTGCCATCAGTGAACAATTGAACACTGAAGCTTTCTTT
TRBV27	TRBJ2-3	16	.	.	CASSSLPDPIGDTQYF	TGTGCCAGCAGCTCTCTGCCGGACCCCATAGGAGATACGCAGTATTTT
TRBV9	TRBJ2-5	14	.	.	CASSAEPLGETQYF	TGTGCCAGCAGCGCGGAACCCCTGGGAGAGACCCAGTACTTC
TRBV29-1	TRBJ2-3	11	.	.	CSGVYGDTQYF	TGCAGCGGAGTGTACGGAGATACGCAGTATTTT
TRBV6-5	TRBJ1-2	15	TRBD1	.	CASCSQGARSVGYTF	TGTGCCAGCTGTTCTCAGGGGGCTCGAAGTGTCGGCTACACCTTC
TRBV5-1	TRBJ2-7	14	TRBD1	.	CASSGRDRSYEQYF	TGCGCCAGCAGCGGAAGGGACAGGAGCTACGAGCAGTACTTC
TRBV28	TRBJ1-2	15	.	.	CASSFGGQGPYGYTF	TGTGCCAGCAGTTTTGGGGGCCAGGGACCCTATGGCTACACCTTC
TRBV5-1	TRBJ1-2	15	.	.	CASSFFQGGNYGYTF	TGCGCCAGCAGCTTTTTCCAGGGAGGAAACTATGGCTACACCTTC
TRBV5-1	TRBJ2-2	15	.	.	CASSLEPGRAGELFF	TGCGCCAGCAGCTTGGAACCGGGAAGGGCCGGGGAGCTGTTTTTT
TRBV19	TRBJ2-7	14	TRBD1	.	CASSRGQAPYEQYF	TGTGCCAGTAGCCGCGGACAGGCCCCCTACGAGCAGTACTTC
TRBV19	TRBJ1-1	14	TRBD1	.	CASSSDRGNTEAFF	TGTGCCAGTAGTAGCGACAGGGGGAACACTGAAGCTTTCTTT
TRBV5-1	TRBJ1-5	15	.	.	CASSIGGAKGQPQHF	TGCGCCAGCAGCATTGGAGGGGCTAAGGGTCAGCCCCAGCATTTT
TRBV10-3	TRBJ2-7	16	.	.	CAISESRAVSSYEQYF	TGTGCCATCAGTGAGTCGAGGGCAGTTTCTTCCTACGAGCAGTACTTC
TRBV7-2	TRBJ2-5	16	TRBD2	.	CASSWGGRGPQETQYF	TGTGCCAGCAGCTGGGGTGGGAGGGGACCTCAAGAGACCCAGTACTTC
TRBV2	TRBJ2-1	14	TRBD2	.	CASRLAGGSPEQFF	TGTGCCAGTCGACTAGCGGGAGGAAGCCCGGAGCAGTTCTTC
TRBV7-3	TRBJ2-5	16	.	once	CASSLLPRQTQETQYF	TGTGCCAGCAGCTTATTACCGCGACAGACCCAAGAGACCCAGTACTTC
TRBV5-1	TRBJ2-5	13	.	.	CASSPGTLETQYF	TGCGCCAGCAGCCCCGGGACGTTGGAGACCCAGTACTTC
TRBV6-6	TRBJ2-7	16	.	.	CASSSPRSRRPGEQYF	TGTGCCAGCAGTTCCCCCCGATCCAGACGTCCTGGCGAGCAGTACTTC
TRBV7-9	TRBJ1-4	15	TRBD1	.	CASSLMGQNNEKLFF	TGTGCCAGCAGCTTAATGGGACAGAATAATGAAAAACTGTTTTTT
TRBV7-9	TRBJ2-1	13	.	.	CASSQAAPPEQFF	TGTGCCAGCAGCCAAGCTGCACCCCCTGAGCAGTTCTTC
TRBV19	TRBJ1-2	13	.	.	CASSLGRNYGYTF	TGTGCCAGTAGCCTGGGACGGAACTATGGCTACACCTTC